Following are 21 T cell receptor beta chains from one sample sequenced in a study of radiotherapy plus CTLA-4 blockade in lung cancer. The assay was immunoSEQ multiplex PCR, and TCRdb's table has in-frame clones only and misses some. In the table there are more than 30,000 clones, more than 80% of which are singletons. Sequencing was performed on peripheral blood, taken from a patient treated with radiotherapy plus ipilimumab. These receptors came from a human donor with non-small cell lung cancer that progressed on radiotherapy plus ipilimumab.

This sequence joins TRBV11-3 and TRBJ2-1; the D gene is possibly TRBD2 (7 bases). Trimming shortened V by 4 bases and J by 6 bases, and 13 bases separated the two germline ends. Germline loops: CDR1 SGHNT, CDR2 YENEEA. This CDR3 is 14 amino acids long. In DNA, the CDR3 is TGTGCCAGCAGCTGGGGGGGGGCCCGCAATGAGCAGTTCTTC. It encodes CASSWGGARNEQFF.

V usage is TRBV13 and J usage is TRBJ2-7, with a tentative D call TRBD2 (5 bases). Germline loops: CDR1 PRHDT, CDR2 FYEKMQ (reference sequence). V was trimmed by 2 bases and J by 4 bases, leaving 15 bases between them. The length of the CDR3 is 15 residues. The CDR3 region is CASSLRISGSYEQYF. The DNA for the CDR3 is TGTGCCAGCAGCTTAAGAATCTCTGGGAGTTACGAGCAGTACTTC.

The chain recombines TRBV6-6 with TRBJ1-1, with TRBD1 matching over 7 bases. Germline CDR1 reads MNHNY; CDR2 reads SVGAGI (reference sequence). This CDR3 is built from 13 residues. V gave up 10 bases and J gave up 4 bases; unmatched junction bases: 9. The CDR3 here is CATSRGAGTEAFF. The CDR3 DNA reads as TGTGCCACGTCCAGGGGGGCTGGCACTGAAGCTTTCTTT.

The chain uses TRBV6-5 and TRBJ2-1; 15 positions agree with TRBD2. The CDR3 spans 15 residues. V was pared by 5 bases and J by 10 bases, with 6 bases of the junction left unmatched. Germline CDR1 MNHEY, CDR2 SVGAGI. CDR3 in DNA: TGTGCCAGCAGTGGGGGACTAGCGGGGGGCGGAGAGCAGTTCTTC. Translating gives CASSGGLAGGGEQFF.

The CDR3 sequence is CASRDTLRETQYF. The DNA for the CDR3 is TGTGCCAGCAGGGACACTCTAAGGGAGACCCAGTACTTC. This chain uses TRBV6-1 with TRBJ2-5; tentative D call: TRBD1 (5 bases). The CDR3 covers 13 residues. Germline CDR1 reads MNHNS; CDR2 reads SASEGT. The V end was cut by 6 bases, the J end by 5 bases, with 13 bases between.

Written as DNA, the CDR3 is TGTGCCAGCAGCTTAGGGACAGTAAACAATGAAAAACTGTTTTTT. Encoded protein: CASSLGTVNNEKLFF. V is TRBV11-2 and J is TRBJ1-4; maybe TRBD1 (6 bases). V dropped 1 base and J dropped 5 bases, with 11 bases sitting between them. The germline V gene has CDR1 SGHAT and CDR2 FQNNGV. The length of the CDR3 is 15 residues. The variable domain in full, with the rest retrieved from reference TRBV11-2 and TRBJ1-4, is EAGVAQSPRYKIIEKRQSVAFWCNPISGHATLYWYQQILGQGPKLLIQFQNNGVVDDSQLPKDRFSAERLKGVDSTLKIQPAKLEDSAVYLCASSLGTVNNEKLFFGSGTQLSVL.

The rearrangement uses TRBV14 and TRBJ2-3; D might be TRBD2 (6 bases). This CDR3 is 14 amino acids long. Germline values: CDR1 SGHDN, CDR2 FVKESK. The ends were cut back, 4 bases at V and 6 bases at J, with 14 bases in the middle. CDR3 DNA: TGTGCCAGCAGCCGCGGCGGGGCCTGGGATACGCAGTATTTT. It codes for CASSRGGAWDTQYF.

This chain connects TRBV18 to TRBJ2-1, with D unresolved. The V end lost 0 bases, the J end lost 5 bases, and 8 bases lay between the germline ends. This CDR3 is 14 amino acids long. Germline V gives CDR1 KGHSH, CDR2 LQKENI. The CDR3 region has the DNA TGTGCCAGCTCACCACCGAGTAATAACAATGAGCAGTTCTTC. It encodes CASSPPSNNNEQFF.

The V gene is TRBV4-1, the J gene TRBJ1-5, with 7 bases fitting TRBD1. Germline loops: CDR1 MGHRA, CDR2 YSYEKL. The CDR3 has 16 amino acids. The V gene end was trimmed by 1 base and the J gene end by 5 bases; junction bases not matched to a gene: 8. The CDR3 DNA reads TGCGCCAGCAGCCAAGGGGCAGGGGGTGTTGATCAGCCCCAGCATTTT. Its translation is CASSQGAGGVDQPQHF.

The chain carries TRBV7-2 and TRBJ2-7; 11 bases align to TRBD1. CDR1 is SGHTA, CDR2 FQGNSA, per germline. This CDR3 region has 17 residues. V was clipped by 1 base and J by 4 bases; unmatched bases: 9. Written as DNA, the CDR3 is TGTGCCAGCAGCTTAGTTCTATGGGACAGGGGGAATTACGAGCAGTACTTC. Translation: CASSLVLWDRGNYEQYF.

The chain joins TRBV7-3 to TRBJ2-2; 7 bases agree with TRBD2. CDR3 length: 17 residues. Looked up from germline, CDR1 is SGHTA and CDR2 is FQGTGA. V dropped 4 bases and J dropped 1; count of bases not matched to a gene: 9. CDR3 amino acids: CASSSPGLAGNTGELFF. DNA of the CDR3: TGTGCCAGCAGCTCCCCCGGGTTAGCGGGGAACACCGGGGAGCTGTTTTTT.

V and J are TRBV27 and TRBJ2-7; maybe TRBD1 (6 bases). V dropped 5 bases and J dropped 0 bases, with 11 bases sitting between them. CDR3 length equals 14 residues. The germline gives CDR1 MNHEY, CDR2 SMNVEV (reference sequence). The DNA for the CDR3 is TGTGCCAGCAGTCCGGGACACCTCTCCTACGAGCAGTACTTC. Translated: CASSPGHLSYEQYF.

CDR3 coding DNA: TGTGCCAGCAGTTACTCGAATCCAGGGTCGGAAGCTTTCTTT. Translated, it gives CASSYSNPGSEAFF. The chain links TRBV6-5 to TRBJ1-1; weak D call: TRBD1 (5 bases). Germline CDR1 is MNHEY and CDR2 is SVGAGI. V lost 0 bases and J 8 bases, leaving 13 bases between the germline ends. CDR3 length: 14 amino acids.

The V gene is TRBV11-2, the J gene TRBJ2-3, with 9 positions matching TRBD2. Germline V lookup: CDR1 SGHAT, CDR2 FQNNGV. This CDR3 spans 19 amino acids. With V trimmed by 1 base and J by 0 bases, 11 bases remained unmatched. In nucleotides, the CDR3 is TGTGCCAGCAGCTTAGTTTCCAGCGGGGGGATCCCTAGCACAGATACGCAGTATTTT. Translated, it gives CASSLVSSGGIPSTDTQYF.

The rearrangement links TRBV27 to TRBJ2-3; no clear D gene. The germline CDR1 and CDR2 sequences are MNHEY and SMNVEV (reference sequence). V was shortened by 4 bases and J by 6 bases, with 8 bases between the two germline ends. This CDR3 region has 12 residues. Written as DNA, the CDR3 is TGTGCCAGCAGTTACAAGTCGGATACGCAGTATTTT. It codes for CASSYKSDTQYF.

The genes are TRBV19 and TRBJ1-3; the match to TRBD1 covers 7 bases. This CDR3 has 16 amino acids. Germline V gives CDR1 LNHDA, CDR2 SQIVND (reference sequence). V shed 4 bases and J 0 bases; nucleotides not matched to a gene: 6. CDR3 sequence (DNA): TGTGCCAGTAGTAGGGACAGAATAGACTCTGGAAACACCATATATTTT. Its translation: CASSRDRIDSGNTIYF.

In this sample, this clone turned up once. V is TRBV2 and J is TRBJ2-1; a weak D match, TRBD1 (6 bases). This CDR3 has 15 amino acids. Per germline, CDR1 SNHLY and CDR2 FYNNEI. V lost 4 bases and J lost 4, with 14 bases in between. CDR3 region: CASSGGRGTYNEQFF. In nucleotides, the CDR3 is TGTGCCAGCAGTGGGGGGCGTGGAACTTACAATGAGCAGTTCTTC.

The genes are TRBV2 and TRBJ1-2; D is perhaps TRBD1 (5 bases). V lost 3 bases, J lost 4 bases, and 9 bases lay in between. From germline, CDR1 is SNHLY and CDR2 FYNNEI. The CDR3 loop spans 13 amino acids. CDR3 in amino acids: CASSEGEAYGYTF. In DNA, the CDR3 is TGTGCCAGCAGTGAGGGGGAGGCCTATGGCTACACCTTC.

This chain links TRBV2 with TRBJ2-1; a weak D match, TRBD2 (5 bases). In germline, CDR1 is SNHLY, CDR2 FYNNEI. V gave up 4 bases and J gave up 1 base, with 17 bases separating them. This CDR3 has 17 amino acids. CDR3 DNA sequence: TGTGCCAGCAGTGCCCCCCGGACTGTGTCGTCCTACAATGAGCAGTTCTTC. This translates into CASSAPRTVSSYNEQFF.

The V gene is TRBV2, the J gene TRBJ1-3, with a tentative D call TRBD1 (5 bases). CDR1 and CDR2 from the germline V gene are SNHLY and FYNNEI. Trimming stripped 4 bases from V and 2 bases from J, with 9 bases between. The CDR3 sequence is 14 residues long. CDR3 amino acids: CASSAGRAGNTIYF. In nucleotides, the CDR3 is TGTGCCAGCAGTGCGGGCAGGGCTGGAAACACCATATATTTT.

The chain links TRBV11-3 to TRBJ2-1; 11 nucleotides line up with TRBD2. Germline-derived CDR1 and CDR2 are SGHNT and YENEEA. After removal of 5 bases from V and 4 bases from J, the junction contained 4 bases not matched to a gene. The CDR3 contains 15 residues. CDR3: CASSQLAGAYNEQFF. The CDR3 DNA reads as TGTGCCAGCAGCCAACTAGCGGGGGCATACAATGAGCAGTTCTTC.